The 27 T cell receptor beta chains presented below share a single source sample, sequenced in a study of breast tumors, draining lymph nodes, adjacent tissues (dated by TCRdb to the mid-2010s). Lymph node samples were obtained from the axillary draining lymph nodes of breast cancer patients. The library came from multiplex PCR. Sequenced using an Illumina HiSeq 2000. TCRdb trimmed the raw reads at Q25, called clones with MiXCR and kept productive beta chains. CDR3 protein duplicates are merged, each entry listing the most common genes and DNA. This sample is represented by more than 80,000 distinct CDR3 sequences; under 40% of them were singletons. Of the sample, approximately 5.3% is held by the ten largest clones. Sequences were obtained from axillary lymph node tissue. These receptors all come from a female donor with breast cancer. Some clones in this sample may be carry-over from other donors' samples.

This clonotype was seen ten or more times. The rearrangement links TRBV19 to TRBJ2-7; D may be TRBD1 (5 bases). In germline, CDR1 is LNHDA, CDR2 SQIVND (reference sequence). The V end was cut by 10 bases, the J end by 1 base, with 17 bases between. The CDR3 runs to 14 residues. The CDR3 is CATSWGGLSYEQYF. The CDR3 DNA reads TGTGCCACCTCCTGGGGCGGATTATCCTACGAGCAGTACTTC.

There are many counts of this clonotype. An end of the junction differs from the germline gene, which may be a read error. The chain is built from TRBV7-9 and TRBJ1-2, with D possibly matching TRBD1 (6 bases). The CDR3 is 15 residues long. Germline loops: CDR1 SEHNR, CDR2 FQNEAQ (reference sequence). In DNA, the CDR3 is TGTGCCAGCAGCTCCTACGGACAGCCAGACTATGGCTACCCCTTC. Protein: CASSSYGQPDYGYPF.

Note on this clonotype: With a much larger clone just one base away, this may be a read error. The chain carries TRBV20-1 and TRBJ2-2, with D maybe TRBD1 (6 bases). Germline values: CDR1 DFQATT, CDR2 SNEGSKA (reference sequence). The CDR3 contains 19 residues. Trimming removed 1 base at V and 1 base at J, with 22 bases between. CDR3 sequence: CSARGLGSRARGNTGELFF. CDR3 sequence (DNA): TGCAGTGCTAGAGGATTAGGGTCCCGGGCCAGGGGGAACACCGGGGAGCTGTTTTTT.

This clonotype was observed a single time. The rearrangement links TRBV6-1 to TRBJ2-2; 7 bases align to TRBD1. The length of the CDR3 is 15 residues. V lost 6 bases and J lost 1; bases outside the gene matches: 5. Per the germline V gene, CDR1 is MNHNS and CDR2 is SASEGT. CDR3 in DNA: TGTGCCAGCAGGCCACAGGGGAGGAACACCGGGGAGCTGTTTTTT. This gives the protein CASRPQGRNTGELFF.

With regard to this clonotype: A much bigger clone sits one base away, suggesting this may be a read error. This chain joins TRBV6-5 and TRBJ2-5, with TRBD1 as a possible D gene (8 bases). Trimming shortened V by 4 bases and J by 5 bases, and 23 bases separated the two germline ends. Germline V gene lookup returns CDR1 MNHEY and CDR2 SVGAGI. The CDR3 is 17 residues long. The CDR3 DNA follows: TGTGCCAGCAGTTCCTCGCCATATGGACAGGGAGGGGAGACCCAGTACTTC. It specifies CASSSSPYGQGGETQYF.

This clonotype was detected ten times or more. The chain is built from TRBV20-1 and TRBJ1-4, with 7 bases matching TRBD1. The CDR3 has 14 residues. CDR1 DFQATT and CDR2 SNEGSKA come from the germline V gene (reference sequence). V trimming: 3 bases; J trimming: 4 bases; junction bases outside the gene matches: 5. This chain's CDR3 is CSASPGQVNEKLFF. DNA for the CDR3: TGCAGTGCTAGTCCTGGACAGGTTAATGAAAAACTGTTTTTT.

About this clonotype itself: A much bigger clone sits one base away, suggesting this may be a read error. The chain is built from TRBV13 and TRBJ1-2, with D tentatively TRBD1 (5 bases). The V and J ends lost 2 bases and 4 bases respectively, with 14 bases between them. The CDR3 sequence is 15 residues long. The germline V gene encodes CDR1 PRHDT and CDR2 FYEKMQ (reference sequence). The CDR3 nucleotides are TGTGCCAGCAGCTTACGGACCACGGGGGGCTATGGCTACACCTTC. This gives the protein CASSLRTTGGYGYTF.

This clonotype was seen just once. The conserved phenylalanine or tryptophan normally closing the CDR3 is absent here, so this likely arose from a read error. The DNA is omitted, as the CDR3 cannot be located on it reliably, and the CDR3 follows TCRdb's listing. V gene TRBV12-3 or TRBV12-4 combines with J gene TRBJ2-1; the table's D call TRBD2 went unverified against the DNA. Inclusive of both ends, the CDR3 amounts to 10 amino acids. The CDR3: CASSLQSAGG.

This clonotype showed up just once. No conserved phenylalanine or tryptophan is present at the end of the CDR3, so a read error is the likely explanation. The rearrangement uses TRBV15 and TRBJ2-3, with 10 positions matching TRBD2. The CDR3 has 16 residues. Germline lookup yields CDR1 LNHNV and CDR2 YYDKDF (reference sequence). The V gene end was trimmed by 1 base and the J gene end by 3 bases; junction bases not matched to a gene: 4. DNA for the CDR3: TGTGCCACCAGCAGAGGTCTAGCGGGAGCAACAGATACGCAGTATTCT. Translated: CATSRGLAGATDTQYS.

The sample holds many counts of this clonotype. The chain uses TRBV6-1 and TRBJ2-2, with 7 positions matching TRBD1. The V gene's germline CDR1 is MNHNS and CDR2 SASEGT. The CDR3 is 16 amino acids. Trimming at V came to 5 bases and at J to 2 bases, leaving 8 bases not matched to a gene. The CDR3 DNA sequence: TGTGCCAGCAGTCCCACCCGACAGGGAAACACCGGGGAGCTGTTTTTT. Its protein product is CASSPTRQGNTGELFF.

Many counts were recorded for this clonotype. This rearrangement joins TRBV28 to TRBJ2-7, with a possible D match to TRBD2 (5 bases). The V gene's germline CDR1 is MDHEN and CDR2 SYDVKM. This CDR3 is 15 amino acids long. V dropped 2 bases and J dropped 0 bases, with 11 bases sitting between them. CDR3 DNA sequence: TGTGCCAGCAGTTTACCTAGCACAAGCTCCTACGAGCAGTACTTC. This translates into CASSLPSTSSYEQYF. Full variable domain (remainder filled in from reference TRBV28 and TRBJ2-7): DVKVTQSSRYLVKRTGEKVFLECVQDMDHENMFWYRQDPGLGLRLIYFSYDVKMKEKGDIPEGYSVSREKKERFSLILESASTNQTSMYLCASSLPSTSSYEQYFGPGTRLTVT.

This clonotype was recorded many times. As DNA, the CDR3 is TGTGCCAGCAGCCCCAGGGTAGTCAACACTGAAGCTTTCTTT. It is translated as CASSPRVVNTEAFF. The chain couples TRBV7-8 to TRBJ1-1; possibly TRBD1 for D (5 bases). CDR1 SGHVS and CDR2 FQNEAQ come from the germline V gene. This CDR3 has 14 amino acids. V shed 5 bases and J shed 2 bases, with 12 bases lying between them. The variable domain in full, with the rest retrieved from reference TRBV7-8 and TRBJ1-1, is GAGVSQSPRYKVAKRGQDVALRCDPISGHVSLFWYQQALGQGPEFLTYFQNEAQLDKSGLPSDRFFAERPEGSVSTLKIQRTQQEDSAVYLCASSPRVVNTEAFFGQGTRLTVV.

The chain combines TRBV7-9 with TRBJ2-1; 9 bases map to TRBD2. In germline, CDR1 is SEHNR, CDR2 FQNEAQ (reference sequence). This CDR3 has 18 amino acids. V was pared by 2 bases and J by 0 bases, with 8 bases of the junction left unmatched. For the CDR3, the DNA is TGTGCCAGCAGCTTAATTATAGCGGGGGCGAGCTCCTACAATGAGCAGTTCTTC. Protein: CASSLIIAGASSYNEQFF.

DNA for the CDR3: TGTGCGTCCGGGACCACCCGGAATGAGCAGTTCTTC. It encodes CASGTTRNEQFF. The rearrangement joins TRBV25-1 to TRBJ2-1; the D call may be TRBD1 or TRBD2 (5 bases each). The CDR3 contains 12 residues. Germline CDR1 MGHDK, CDR2 SYGVNS.

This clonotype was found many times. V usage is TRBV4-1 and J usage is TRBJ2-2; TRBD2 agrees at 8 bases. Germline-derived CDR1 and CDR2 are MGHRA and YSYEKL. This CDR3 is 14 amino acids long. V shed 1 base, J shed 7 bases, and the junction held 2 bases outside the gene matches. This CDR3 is CASSQGGTSGELFF. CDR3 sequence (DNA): TGCGCCAGCAGCCAAGGCGGGACTAGCGGGGAGCTGTTTTTT.

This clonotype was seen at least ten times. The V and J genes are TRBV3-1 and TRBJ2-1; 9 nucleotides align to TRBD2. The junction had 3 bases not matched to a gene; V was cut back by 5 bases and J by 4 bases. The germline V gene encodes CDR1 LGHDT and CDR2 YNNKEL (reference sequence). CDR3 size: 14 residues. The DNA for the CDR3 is TGTGCCAGCAGCACGGGACTAGCTTACAATGAGCAGTTCTTC. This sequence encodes CASSTGLAYNEQFF.

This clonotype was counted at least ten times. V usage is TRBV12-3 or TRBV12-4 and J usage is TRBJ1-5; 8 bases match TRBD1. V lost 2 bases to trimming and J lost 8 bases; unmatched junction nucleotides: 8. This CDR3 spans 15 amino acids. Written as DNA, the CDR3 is TGTGCCAGCAGTTTATTGGACAGGGTTATCGAGCCCCAGCATTTT. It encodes CASSLLDRVIEPQHF.

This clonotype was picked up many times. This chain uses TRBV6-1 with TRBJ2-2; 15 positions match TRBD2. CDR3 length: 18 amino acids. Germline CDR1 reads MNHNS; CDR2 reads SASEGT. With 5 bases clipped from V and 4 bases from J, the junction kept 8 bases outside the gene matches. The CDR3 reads CASSSGLAGGPGTGELFF. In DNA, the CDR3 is TGTGCCAGCAGTTCAGGACTAGCGGGAGGGCCAGGCACCGGGGAGCTGTTTTTT.

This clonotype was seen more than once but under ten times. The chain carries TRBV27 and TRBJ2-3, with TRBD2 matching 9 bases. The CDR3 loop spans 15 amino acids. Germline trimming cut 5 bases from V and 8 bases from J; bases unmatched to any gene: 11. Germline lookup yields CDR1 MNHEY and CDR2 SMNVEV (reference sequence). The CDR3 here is CASSPTTSGRGTQYF. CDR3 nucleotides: TGTGCCAGCAGTCCAACGACTAGCGGAAGAGGTACGCAGTATTTT.

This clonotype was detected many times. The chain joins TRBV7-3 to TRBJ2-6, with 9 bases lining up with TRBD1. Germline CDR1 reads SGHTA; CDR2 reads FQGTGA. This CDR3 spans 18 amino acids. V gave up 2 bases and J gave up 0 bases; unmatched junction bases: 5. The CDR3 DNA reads TGTGCCAGCAGCTTATGGGGGACAGGGATCTCTGGGGCCAACGTCCTGACTTTC. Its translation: CASSLWGTGISGANVLTF. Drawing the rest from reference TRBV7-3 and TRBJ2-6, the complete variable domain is GAGVSQTPSNKVTEKGKYVELRCDPISGHTALYWYRQSLGQGPEFLIYFQGTGAADDSGLPNDRFFAVRPEGSVSTLKIQRTERGDSAVYLCASSLWGTGISGANVLTFGAGSRLTVL.

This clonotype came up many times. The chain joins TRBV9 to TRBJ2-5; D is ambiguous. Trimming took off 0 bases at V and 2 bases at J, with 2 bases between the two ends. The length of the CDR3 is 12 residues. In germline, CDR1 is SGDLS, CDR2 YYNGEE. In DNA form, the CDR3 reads TGTGCCAGCAGCGTAGAGCAAGAGACCCAGTACTTC. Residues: CASSVEQETQYF.

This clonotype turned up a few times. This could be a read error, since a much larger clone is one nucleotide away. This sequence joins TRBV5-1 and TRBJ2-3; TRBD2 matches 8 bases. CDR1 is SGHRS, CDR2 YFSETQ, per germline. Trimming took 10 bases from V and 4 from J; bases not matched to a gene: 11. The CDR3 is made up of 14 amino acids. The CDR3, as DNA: TGCGCCGGTAAAACGGGGGGGCTCCCAGATACGCAGTATTTT. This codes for CAGKTGGLPDTQYF.

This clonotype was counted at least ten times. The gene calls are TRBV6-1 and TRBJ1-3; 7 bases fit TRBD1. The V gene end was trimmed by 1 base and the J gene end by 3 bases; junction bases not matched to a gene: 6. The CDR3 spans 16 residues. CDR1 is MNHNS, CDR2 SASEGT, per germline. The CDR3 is CASSEGPGGNGNTIYF. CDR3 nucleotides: TGTGCCAGCAGTGAAGGTCCAGGGGGTAATGGAAACACCATATATTTT.

CDR3 protein: CASRATGDGANVLTF. The CDR3 DNA reads TGTGCCAGTAGGGCGACAGGGGATGGGGCCAACGTCCTGACTTTC. V usage is TRBV19 and J usage is TRBJ2-6, with 8 bases fitting TRBD1. CDR1 is LNHDA, CDR2 SQIVND, per germline (reference sequence). There are 15 residues in the CDR3. Losses at the gene ends were 6 bases for V and 3 bases for J; bases not matched to a gene: 4.

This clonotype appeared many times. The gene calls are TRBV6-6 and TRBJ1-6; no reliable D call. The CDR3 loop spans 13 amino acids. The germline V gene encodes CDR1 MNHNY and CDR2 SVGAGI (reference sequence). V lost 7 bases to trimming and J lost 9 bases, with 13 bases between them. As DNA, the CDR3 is TGTGCCAGCACCCCCCGGGGAAGTTCACCCCTCCACTTT. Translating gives CASTPRGSSPLHF.

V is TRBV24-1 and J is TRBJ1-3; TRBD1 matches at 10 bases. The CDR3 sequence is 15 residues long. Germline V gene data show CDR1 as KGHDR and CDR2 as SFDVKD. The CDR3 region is CARPWTGGTGNTIYF. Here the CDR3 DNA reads TGTGCTAGACCCTGGACAGGGGGTACTGGAAACACCATATATTTT.

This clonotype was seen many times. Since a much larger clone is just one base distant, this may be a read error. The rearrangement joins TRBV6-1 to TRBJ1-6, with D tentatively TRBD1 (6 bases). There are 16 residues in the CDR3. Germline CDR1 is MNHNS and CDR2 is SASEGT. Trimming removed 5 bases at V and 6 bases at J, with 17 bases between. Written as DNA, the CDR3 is TGTGCCAGCAGTCAACATCTCGACAGGACTAATTCACCCCTCCACTTT. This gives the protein CASSQHLDRTNSPLHF.